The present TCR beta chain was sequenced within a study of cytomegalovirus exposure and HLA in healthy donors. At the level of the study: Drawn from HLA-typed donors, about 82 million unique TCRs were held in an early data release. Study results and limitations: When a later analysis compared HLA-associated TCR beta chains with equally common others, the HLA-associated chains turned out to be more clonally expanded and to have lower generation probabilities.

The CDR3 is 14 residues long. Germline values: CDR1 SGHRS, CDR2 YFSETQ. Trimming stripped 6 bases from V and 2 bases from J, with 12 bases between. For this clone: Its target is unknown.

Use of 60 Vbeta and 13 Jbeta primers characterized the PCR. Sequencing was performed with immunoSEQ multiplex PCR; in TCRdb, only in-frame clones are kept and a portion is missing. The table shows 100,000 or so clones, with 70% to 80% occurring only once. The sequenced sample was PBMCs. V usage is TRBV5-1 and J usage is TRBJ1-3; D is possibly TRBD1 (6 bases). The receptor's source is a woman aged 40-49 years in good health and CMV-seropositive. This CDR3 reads CASTEGGAGNTIYF. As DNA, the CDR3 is TGCGCCAGCACCGAAGGGGGGGCTGGAAACACCATATATTTT.